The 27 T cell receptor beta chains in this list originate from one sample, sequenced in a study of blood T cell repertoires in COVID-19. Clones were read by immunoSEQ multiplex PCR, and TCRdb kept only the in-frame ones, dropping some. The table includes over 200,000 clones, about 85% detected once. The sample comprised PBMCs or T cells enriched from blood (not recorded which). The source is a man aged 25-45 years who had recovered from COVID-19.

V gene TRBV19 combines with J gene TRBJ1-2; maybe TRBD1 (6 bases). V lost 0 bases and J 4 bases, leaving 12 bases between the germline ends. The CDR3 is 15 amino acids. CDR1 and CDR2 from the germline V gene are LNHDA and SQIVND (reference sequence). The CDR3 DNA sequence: TGTGCCAGTAGTATAGAACAGGGAAGGGGCTATGGCTACACCTTC. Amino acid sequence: CASSIEQGRGYGYTF.

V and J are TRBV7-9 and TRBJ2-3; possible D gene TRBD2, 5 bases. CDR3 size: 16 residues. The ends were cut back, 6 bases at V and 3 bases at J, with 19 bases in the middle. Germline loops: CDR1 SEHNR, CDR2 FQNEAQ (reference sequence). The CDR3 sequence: CASRAEWGVRTDTQYF. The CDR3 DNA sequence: TGTGCCAGCAGAGCGGAGTGGGGAGTGCGGACAGATACGCAGTATTTT.

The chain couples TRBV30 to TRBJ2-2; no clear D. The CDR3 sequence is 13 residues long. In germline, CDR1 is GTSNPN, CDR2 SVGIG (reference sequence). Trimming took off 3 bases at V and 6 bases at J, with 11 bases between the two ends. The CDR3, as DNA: TGTGCCTGGAGCAGCGAAGGAGCCGGGGAGCTGTTTTTT. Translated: CAWSSEGAGELFF. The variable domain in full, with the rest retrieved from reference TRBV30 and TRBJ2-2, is SQTIHQWPATLVQPVGSPLSLECTVEGTSNPNLYWYRQAAGRGLQLLFYSVGIGQISSEVPQNLSASRPQDRQFILSSKKLLLSDSGFYLCAWSSEGAGELFFGEGSRLTVL.

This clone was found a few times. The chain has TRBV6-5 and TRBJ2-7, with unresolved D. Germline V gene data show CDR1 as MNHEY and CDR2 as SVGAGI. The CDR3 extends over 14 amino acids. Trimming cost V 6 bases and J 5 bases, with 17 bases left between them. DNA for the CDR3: TGTGCCAGCAGCCCCTTTGCGGATGTCGACGAGCAGTACTTC. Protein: CASSPFADVDEQYF.

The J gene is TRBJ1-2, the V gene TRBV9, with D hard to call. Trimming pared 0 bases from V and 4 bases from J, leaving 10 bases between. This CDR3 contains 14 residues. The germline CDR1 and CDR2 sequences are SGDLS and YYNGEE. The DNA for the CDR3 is TGTGCCAGCAGCGTAGGAGGGTTTGGCTATGGCTACACCTTC. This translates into CASSVGGFGYGYTF.

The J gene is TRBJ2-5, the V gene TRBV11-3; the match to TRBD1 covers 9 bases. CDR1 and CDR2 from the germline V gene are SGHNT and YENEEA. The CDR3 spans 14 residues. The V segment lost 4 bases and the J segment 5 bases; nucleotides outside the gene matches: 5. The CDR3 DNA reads TGTGCCAGCAGCTCCCGGGACAGGGAGGAGACCCAGTACTTC. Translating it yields CASSSRDREETQYF. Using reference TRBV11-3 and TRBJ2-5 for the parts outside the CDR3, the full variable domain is EAGVVQSPRYKIIEKKQPVAFWCNPISGHNTLYWYLQNLGQGPELLIRYENEEAVDDSQLPKDRFSAERLKGVDSTLKIQPAELGDSAVYLCASSSRDREETQYFGPGTRLLVL.

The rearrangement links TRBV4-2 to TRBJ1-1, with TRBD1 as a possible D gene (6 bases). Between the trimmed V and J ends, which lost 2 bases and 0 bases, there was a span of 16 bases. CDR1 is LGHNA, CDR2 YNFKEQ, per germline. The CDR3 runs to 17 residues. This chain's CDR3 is CASSQSNRVRMNTEAFF. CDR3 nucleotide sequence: TGTGCCAGCAGCCAATCGAACAGGGTTCGGATGAACACTGAAGCTTTCTTT.

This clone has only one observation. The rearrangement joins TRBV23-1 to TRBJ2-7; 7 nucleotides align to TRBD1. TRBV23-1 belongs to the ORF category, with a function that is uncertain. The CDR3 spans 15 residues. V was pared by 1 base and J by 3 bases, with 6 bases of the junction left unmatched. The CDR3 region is CASSQLQGFHYEQYF. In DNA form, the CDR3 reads TGCGCCAGCAGTCAATTACAGGGGTTTCACTACGAGCAGTACTTC.

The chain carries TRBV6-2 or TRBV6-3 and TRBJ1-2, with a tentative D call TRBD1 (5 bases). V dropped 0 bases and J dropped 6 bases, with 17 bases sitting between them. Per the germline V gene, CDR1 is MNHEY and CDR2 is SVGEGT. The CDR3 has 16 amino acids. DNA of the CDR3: TGTGCCAGCAGTTACTCGAACCCCGCTCAGGGCCATGGCTACACCTTC. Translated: CASSYSNPAQGHGYTF.

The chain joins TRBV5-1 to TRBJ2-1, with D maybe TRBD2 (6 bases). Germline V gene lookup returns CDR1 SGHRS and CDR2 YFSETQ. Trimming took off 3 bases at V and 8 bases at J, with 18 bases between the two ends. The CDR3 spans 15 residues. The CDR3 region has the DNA TGCGCCAGCAGCTGGACCGGGACTCGTGCTCATGAGCAGTTCTTC. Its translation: CASSWTGTRAHEQFF. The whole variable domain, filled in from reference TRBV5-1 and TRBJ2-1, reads KAGVTQTPRYLIKTRGQQVTLSCSPISGHRSVSWYQQTPGQGLQFLFEYFSETQRNKGNFPGRFSGRQFSNSRSEMNVSTLELGDSALYLCASSWTGTRAHEQFFGPGTRLTVL.

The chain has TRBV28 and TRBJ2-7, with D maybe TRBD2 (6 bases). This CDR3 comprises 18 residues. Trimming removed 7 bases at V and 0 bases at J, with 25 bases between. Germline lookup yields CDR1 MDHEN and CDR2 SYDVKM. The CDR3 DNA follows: TGTGCCAGCACCTCTTGGCGGGGAGGTGGTACGGTCTCCTACGAGCAGTACTTC. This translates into CASTSWRGGGTVSYEQYF. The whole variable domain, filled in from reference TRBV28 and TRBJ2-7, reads DVKVTQSSRYLVKRTGEKVFLECVQDMDHENMFWYRQDPGLGLRLIYFSYDVKMKEKGDIPEGYSVSREKKERFSLILESASTNQTSMYLCASTSWRGGGTVSYEQYFGPGTRLTVT.

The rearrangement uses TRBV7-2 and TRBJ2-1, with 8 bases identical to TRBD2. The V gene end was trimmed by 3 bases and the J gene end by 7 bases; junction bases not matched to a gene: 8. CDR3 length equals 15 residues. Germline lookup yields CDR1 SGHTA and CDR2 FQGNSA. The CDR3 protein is CASSLVAGRGNEQFF. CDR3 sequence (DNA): TGTGCCAGCAGCTTGGTAGCGGGAAGAGGGAATGAGCAGTTCTTC.

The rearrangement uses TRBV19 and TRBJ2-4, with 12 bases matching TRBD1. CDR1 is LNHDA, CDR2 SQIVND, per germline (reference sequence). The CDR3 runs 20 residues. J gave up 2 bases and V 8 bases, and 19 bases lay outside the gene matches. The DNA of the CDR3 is TGTGCCAGTTCACTTAGGGATGGTTGGGGACAGGGGGCGCCCAAAAACATTCAGTACTTC. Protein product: CASSLRDGWGQGAPKNIQYF.

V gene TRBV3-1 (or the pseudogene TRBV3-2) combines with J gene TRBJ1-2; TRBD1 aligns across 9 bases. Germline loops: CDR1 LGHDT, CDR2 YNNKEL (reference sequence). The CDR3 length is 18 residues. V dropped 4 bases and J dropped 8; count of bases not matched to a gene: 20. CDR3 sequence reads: CASSPTTGGADLLWGYTF. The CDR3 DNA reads TGTGCCAGCAGCCCAACTACAGGGGGCGCGGATCTGTTGTGGGGCTACACCTTC.

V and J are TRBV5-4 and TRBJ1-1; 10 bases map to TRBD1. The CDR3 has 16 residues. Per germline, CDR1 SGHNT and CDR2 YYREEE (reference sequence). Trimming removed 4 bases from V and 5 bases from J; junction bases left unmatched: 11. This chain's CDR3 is CASSPRQGARETEAFF. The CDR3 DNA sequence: TGTGCCAGCAGCCCCCGACAGGGGGCAAGGGAAACTGAAGCTTTCTTT.

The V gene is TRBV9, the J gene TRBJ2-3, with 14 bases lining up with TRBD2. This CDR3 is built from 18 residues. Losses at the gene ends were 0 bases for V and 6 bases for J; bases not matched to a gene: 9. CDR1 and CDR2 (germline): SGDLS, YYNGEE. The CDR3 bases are TGTGCCAGCAGCGTAGAAGTGACTAGCGGGAGGGAGTTGGATACGCAGTATTTT. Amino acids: CASSVEVTSGRELDTQYF.

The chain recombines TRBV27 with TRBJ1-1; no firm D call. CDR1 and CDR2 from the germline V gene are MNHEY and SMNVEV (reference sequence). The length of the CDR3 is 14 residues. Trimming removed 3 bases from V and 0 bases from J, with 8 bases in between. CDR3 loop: CASSLRQMNTEAFF. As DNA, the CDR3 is TGTGCCAGCAGTTTGCGGCAGATGAACACTGAAGCTTTCTTT.

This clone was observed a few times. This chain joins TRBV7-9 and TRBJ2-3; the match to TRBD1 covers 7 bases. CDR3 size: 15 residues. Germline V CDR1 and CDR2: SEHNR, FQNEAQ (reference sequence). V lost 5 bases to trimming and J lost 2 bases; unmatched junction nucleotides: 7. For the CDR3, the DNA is TGTGCCAGCAGCCACCGGACAGGTTACACAGATACGCAGTATTTT. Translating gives CASSHRTGYTDTQYF. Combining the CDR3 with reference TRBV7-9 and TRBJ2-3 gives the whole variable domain DTGVSQNPRHKITKRGQNVTFRCDPISEHNRLYWYRQTLGQGPEFLTYFQNEAQLEKSRLLSDRFSAERPKGSFSTLEIQRTEQGDSAMYLCASSHRTGYTDTQYFGPGTRLTVL.

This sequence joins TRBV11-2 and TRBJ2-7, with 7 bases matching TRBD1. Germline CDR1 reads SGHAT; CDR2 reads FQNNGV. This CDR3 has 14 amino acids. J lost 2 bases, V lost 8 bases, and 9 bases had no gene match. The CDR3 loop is CASQNSGTAYEQYF. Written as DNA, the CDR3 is TGTGCCAGCCAAAATTCCGGGACAGCCTACGAGCAGTACTTC.

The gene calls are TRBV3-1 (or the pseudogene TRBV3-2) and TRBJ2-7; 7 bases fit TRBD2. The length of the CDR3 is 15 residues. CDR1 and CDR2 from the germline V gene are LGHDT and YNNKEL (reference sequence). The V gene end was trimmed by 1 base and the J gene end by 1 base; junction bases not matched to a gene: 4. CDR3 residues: CASSQVEGLSYEQYF. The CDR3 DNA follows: TGTGCCAGCAGCCAAGTTGAGGGACTATCCTACGAGCAGTACTTC.

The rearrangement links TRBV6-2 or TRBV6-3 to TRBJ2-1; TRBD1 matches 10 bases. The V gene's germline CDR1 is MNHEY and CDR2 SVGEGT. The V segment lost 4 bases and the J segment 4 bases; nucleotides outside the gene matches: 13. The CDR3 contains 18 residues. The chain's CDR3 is CASSSFPLTGGLYNEQFF. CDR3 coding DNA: TGTGCCAGCAGTTCCTTTCCCTTGACAGGGGGCTTATACAATGAGCAGTTCTTC.

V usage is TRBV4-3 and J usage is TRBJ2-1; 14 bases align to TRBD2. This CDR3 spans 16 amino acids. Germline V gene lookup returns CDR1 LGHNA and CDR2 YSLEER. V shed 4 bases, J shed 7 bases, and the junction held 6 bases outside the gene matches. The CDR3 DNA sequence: TGCGCCAGCAGCCGGGCCGGGACTAGCGGGGGAAATGAGCAGTTCTTC. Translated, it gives CASSRAGTSGGNEQFF.

The CDR3 DNA is TGTGCCACCAGCAGATATTCTCCCTACGAGCAGTACTTC. As protein: CATSRYSPYEQYF. The gene calls are TRBV15 and TRBJ2-7; D ambiguous. This CDR3 region has 13 residues. V was shortened by 2 bases and J by 2 bases, with 7 bases between the two germline ends. Germline values: CDR1 LNHNV, CDR2 YYDKDF (reference sequence).

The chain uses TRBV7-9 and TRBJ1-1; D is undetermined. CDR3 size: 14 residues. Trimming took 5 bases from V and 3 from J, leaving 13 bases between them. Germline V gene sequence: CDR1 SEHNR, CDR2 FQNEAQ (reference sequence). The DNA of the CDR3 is TGTGCCAGCAGCCCCTCGGGGAGGGACACTGAAGCTTTCTTT. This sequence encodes CASSPSGRDTEAFF. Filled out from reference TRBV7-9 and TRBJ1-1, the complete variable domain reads DTGVSQNPRHKITKRGQNVTFRCDPISEHNRLYWYRQTLGQGPEFLTYFQNEAQLEKSRLLSDRFSAERPKGSFSTLEIQRTEQGDSAMYLCASSPSGRDTEAFFGQGTRLTVV.

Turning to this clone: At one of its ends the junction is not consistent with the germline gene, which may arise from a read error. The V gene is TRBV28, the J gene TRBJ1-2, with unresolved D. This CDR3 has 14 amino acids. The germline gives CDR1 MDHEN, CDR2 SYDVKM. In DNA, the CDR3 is TGTGCCAGCAGTCTATGGACGGAGATCTATGCCTACACCTTC. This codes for CASSLWTEIYAYTF.

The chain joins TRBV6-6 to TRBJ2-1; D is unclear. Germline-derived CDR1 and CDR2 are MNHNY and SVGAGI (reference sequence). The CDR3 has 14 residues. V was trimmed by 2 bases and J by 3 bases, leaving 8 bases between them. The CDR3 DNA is TGTGCCAGCAGTTACGTAGCTAACTACAATGAGCAGTTCTTC. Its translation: CASSYVANYNEQFF.

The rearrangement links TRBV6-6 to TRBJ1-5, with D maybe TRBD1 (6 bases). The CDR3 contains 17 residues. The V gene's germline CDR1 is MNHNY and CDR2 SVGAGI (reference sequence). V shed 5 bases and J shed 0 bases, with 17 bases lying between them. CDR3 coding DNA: TGTGCCAGCAGTCTACAGGGAGCGGGGTATAGCAATCAGCCCCAGCATTTT. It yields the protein CASSLQGAGYSNQPQHF.